This entry features one TCR beta chain sequence. This clonotype was seen many times. Its recognized antigen is unknown. No base quality information exists; no much larger clone differs at one position. This sample is part of a study of T cell repertoires in cytomegalovirus infection (dated by TCRdb to the late 2010s). For the study in its entirety: The HLA type of each donor mattered for the analysis, because public TCR beta signatures pointed to carriage of CMV infection along with the matching HLA type. Study-wide conclusions, independent of this receptor: Carriers of CMV infection plus the relevant HLA type were discriminated by the cumulative frequency of public TCR beta family members in the study cohort and in an independent roughly 380-donor cohort. The ex vivo response was dominated by HLA-C-restricted CMV-specific TCR beta clonotypes, which also provided the single most frequent clonotype in two of eight donors.

The V end loses 1 base and the J end loses 5 bases, and a stretch of 6 bases separates them. Based on the germline V gene, the CDR1 and CDR2 sequences are SGHTA and FQGNSA. The CDR3, cysteine through phenylalanine, is 13 amino acids long. Only CDR3 DNA is held: 39 bases, read in frame from base 1. The sequencer listed for this sample is Illumina HiSeq 1500. In-frame beta chains were kept once TCRdb had trimmed the public reads at Q25 with fastp and called clones with MiXCR. Every entry covers one CDR3 protein and lists the most common genes and DNA from its rows. Recorded for this sample are under 600,000 distinct CDR3 sequences; approximately 15% of them occurred a single time. The ten largest account for roughly a quarter of the sample.

The sequence came from a human donor in good health (CMV status not recorded). Some clones in this sample may be carry-over from other donors' samples. The chain was built from TRBV7-2 and TRBJ1-5; the D gene remains uncertain. The sequenced sample was CD8+ T cells from PBMCs. The CDR3 protein: CASSLGTYQPQHF. Read as DNA, the sequence is TGTGCCAGCAGCTTAGGAACGTATCAGCCCCAGCATTTT.